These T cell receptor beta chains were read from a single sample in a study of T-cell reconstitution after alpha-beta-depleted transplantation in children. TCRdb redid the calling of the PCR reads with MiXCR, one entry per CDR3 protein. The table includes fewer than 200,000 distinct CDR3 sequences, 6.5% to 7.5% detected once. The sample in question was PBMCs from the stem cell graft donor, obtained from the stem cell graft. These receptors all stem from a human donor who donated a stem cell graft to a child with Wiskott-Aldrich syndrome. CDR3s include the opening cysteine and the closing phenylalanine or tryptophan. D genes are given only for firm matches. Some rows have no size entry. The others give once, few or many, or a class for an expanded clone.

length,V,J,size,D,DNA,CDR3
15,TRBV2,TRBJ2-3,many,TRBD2,TGTGCCAGCGGGGGACTAGCGGGGAGCACAGATACGCAGTATTTT,CASGGLAGSTDTQYF
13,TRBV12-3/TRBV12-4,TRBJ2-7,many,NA,TGTGCCAGCAGTTTAGGCACCCCCTACGAGCAGTACTTC,CASSLGTPYEQYF
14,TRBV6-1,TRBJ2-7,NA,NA,TGTGCCAGCAGTGGCAGCAGGGCACAAACCGAGCAGTACTTC,CASSGSRAQTEQYF
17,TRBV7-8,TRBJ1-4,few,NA,TGTGCCAGCAGCTTATTTCGGAGGGGCTGGCTCCCGGAAAAACTGTTTTTT,CASSLFRRGWLPEKLFF
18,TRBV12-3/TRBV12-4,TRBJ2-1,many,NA,TGTGCCAGCAGTCCACTGGGCGGGATATATGGGTCCTACAATGAGCAGTTCTTC,CASSPLGGIYGSYNEQFF
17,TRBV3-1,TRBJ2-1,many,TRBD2,TGTGCCAGCAGCCAACAGAGACTAGCGGGAGTGGGGAATGAGCAGTTCTTC,CASSQQRLAGVGNEQFF
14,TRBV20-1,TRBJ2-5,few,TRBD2,TGCAGTGCTAGACCCTCCAGCGGGAGGGCCGCCCAGTACTTC,CSARPSSGRAAQYF
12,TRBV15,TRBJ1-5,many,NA,TGTGCCACCAGCACTCCATCTCAGCCCCAGCATTTT,CATSTPSQPQHF
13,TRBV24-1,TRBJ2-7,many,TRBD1,TGTGCCACCAGTGATTTGGGGACAGGAAAGCAGTACTTC,CATSDLGTGKQYF
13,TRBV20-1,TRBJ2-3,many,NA,TGCAGTGCTAGAGATGGGGTCACAGATACGCAGTATTTT,CSARDGVTDTQYF
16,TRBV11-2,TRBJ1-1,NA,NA,TGTGCCAGCAGCTTTAGGTGGTCCCAGCCAAACACTGAAGCTTTCTTT,CASSFRWSQPNTEAFF
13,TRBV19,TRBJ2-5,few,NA,TGTGCCAGTAGTCCGGCTAGTGGAGAGACCCAGTACTTC,CASSPASGETQYF
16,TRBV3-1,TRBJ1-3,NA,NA,TGTGCCAGCAGCCAAGAGGTGGACCCCTCTGGAAACACCATATATTTT,CASSQEVDPSGNTIYF
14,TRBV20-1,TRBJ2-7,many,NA,TGCAGTGCTGGCTACCCGGGACCCTCCTACGAGCAGTACTTC,CSAGYPGPSYEQYF
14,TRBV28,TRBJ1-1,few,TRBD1,TGTGCCAGCAGACTGACAGGGATAGTGACTGAAGCTTTCTTT,CASRLTGIVTEAFF
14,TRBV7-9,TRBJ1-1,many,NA,TGTGCCAGCACTCCAAGGGGTGGGAGCGCTGAAGCTTTCTTT,CASTPRGGSAEAFF
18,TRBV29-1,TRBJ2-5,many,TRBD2,TGCAGCCTGTGCGGGACTAGCGTTTTATCGGGAACGCAAGAGACCCAGTACTTC,CSLCGTSVLSGTQETQYF
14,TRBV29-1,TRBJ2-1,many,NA,TGCAGCGTAGTAGCGGATGACCCCTACAATGAGCAGTTCTTC,CSVVADDPYNEQFF
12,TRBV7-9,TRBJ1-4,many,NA,TGTGCCAGCAGCGGTAACAGGGACAAACTGTTTTTT,CASSGNRDKLFF
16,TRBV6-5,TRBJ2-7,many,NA,TGTGCCAGCAGTTACTCGAGTAAAGGGTTTACCTACGAGCAGTACTTC,CASSYSSKGFTYEQYF
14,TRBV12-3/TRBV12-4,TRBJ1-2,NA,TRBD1,TGTGCCAGCAGACAGACAGGGTTCGGCTATGGCTACACCTTC,CASRQTGFGYGYTF
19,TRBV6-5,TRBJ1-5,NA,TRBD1,TGTGCCAGCAGTTACTCTGGATACACAGGGGAAAAGGACAATCAGCCCCAGCATTTT,CASSYSGYTGEKDNQPQHF
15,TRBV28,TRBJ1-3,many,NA,TGTGCCAGCAGTTTGGTAGGGGTCTCTGGAAACACCATATATTTT,CASSLVGVSGNTIYF
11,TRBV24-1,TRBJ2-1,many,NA,TGTGCCACCAGTGATTTGGGTGAGCAGTTCTTC,CATSDLGEQFF
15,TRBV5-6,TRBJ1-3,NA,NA,TGTGCCAGCAGCTTGGTCCCGTCCTCTGGAAACACCATATATTTT,CASSLVPSSGNTIYF
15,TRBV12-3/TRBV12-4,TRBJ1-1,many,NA,TGTGCCAGCAGCCTAAGTAGGGGACCGAACACTGAAGCTTTCTTT,CASSLSRGPNTEAFF
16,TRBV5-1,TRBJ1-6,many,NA,TGCGCCAGCAGCTTGGAGTCTCCCTCCGGTGGATCACCCCTCCACTTT,CASSLESPSGGSPLHF
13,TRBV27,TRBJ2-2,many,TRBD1,TGTGCCAGCAGGCGACAGGGCACCGGGGAGCTGTTTTTT,CASRRQGTGELFF
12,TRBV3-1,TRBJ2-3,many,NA,TGTGCCAGCAGCCTAAACAGAGATACGCAGTATTTT,CASSLNRDTQYF
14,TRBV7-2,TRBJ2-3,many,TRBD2,TGTGCCAGCAGCTCTGGACTAGCGGGGGATACGCAGTATTTT,CASSSGLAGDTQYF
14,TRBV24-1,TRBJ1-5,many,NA,TGTGCCACCGCGGGGGGGCTCGGCAATCAGCCCCAGCATTTT,CATAGGLGNQPQHF
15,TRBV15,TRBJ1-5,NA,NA,TGTGCCACCAGCAGAGATCTGGGCCTTGGTCAGCCCCAGCATTTT,CATSRDLGLGQPQHF
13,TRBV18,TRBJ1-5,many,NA,TGTGCCAGCTCACCACACCGCGATCAGCCCCAGCATTTT,CASSPHRDQPQHF
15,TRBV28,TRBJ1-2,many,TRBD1,TGTGCCAGCAGTCGGCCCAGACAGGGCGCATATGGCTACACCTTC,CASSRPRQGAYGYTF
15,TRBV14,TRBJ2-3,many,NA,TGTGCCAGCAGCCAAGCCAGTGCCTTCGGGACTCCGCAGTATTTT,CASSQASAFGTPQYF
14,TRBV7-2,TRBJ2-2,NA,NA,TGTGCCAGCAGCCCTCGCAGGAACACCGGGGAGCTGTTTTTT,CASSPRRNTGELFF
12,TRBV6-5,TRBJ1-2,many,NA,TGTGCCAGCAGTTACTTTGGGTCTGGCTACACCTTC,CASSYFGSGYTF
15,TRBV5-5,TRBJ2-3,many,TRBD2,TGTGCCAGCAGCTTGCAGGCCGGGAGGACAGATACGCAGTATTTT,CASSLQAGRTDTQYF
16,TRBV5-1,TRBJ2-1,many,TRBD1,TGCGCCAGCAGCAAATCCGGGACAGGGTACGACAATGAGCAGTTCTTC,CASSKSGTGYDNEQFF
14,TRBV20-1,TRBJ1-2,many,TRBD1,TGCAGTGCTCGGAGTAGGGGACAGGGATATGGCTACACCTTC,CSARSRGQGYGYTF
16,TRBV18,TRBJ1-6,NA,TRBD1,TGTGCCAGCTCCGACGTCCAGACAGGGAGTAATTCACCCCTCCACTTT,CASSDVQTGSNSPLHF
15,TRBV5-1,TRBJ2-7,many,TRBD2,TGCGCCAGCAGCTTGACTAGCGGGGGGGGTTACGAGCAGTACTTC,CASSLTSGGGYEQYF
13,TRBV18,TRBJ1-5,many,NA,TGTGCCAGCGCCACACAGGGAAGCCAGCCCCAGCATTTT,CASATQGSQPQHF
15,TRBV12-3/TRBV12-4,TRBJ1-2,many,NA,TGTGCCAGCAGTCCCCGCGGGGGTCCCTCAGTGCGCTACACCTTC,CASSPRGGPSVRYTF
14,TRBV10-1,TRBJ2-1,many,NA,TGCGCCAGCATAATCGGCCCGTTTTACAATGAGCAGTTCTTC,CASIIGPFYNEQFF
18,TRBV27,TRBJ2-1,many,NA,TGTGCCAGCAGTTCCCACACCACGGGACGAGGGACCTACAATGAGCAGTTCTTC,CASSSHTTGRGTYNEQFF
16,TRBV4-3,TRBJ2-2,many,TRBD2,TGCGCCAGCAGCCCTAGCGGAAACGCGAACACCGGGGAGCTGTTTTTT,CASSPSGNANTGELFF
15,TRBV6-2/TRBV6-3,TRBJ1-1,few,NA,TGTGCCAGCAGCTCCGCTAGGGAGGGGAACACTGAAGCTTTCTTT,CASSSAREGNTEAFF
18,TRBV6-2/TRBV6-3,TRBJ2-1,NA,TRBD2,TGTGCCAGCAGTTACCCCCTTGAGGGACTAGCGGTTTACAATGGGCAGTTCTTC,CASSYPLEGLAVYNGQFF
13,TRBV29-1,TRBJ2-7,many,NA,TGCAGCGTTGTCGGGCCAGCCAGTGCCGAGCAGTACTTC,CSVVGPASAEQYF
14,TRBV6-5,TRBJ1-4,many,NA,TGTGCCAGCAAAAAGGGGGTAGAGAGTGAAAAACTGTTTTTT,CASKKGVESEKLFF
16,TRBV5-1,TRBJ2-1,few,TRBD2,TGCGCCAGCAGCGACGGGACTAGCGGGGCCCTCAATGAGCAGTTCTTC,CASSDGTSGALNEQFF
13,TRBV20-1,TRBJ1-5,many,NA,TGCAGTGCTCCCGGGACCGGTTTTCAGCCCCAGCATTTT,CSAPGTGFQPQHF
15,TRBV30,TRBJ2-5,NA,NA,TGTGCCTGGAGTGTACGACGGGGGCGCCAAGAGACCCAGTACTTC,CAWSVRRGRQETQYF
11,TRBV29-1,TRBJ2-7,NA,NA,TGCAGCGTTGTTGGCGCCTACGAGCAGTACTTC,CSVVGAYEQYF